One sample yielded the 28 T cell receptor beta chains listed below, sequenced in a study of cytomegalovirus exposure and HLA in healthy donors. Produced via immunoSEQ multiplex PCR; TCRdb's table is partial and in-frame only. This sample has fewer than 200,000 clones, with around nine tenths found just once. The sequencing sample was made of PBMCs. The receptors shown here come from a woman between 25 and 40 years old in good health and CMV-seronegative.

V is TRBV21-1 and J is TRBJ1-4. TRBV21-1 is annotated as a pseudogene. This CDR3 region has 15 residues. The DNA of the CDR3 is TGTGCCAGCAGCAAAAGGATGGCAGGGAGGGAAAAACTGTTTTTT. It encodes CASSKRMAGREKLFF.

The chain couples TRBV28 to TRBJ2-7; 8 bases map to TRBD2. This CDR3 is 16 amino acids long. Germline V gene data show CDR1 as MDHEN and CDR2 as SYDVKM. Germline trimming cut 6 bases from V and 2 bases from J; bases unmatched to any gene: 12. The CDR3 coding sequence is TGTGCCAGCAGCCTAAACAGCGGGGGAGTCACCTACGAGCAGTACTTC. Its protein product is CASSLNSGGVTYEQYF.

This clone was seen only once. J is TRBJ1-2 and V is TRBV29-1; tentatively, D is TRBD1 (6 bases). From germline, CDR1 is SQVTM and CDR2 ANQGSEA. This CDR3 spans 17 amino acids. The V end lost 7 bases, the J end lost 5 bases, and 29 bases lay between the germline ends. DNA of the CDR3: TGCAGCGCCCCTGTTATGGCAGGGGCGGCTGGAAGTTATGGCTACACCTTC. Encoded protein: CSAPVMAGAAGSYGYTF. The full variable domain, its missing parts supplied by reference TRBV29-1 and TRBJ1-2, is SAVISQKPSRDICQRGTSLTIQCQVDSQVTMMFWYRQQPGQSLTLIATANQGSEATYESGFVIDKFPISRPNLTFSTLTVSNMSPEDSSIYLCSAPVMAGAAGSYGYTFGSGTRLTVV.

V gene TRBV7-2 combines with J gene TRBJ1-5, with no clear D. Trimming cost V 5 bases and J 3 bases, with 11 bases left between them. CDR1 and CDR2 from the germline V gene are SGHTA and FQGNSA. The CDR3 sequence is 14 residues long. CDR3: CASSQAGNNQPQHF. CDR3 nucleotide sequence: TGTGCCAGCAGCCAAGCGGGGAACAATCAGCCCCAGCATTTT. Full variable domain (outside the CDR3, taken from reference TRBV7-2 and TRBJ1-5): GAGVSQSPSNKVTEKGKDVELRCDPISGHTALYWYRQSLGQGLEFLIYFQGNSAPDKSGLPSDRFSAERTGGSVSTLTIQRTQQEDSAVYLCASSQAGNNQPQHFGDGTRLSIL.

The CDR3 DNA follows: TGCGCCAGCAGCCAAGTCATAGCGGGAGGAAATGAGCAGTTCTTC. Protein product: CASSQVIAGGNEQFF. The chain is built from TRBV4-1 and TRBJ2-1; 10 positions match TRBD2. Germline V CDR1 and CDR2: MGHRA, YSYEKL. Trimming took 1 base from V and 7 from J; bases not matched to a gene: 4. The CDR3 runs to 15 residues.

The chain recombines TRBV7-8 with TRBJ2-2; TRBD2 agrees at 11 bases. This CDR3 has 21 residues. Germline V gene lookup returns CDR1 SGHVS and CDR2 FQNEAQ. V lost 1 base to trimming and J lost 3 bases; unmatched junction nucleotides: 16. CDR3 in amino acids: CASSLGRVASGGPRDTGELFF. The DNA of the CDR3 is TGTGCCAGCAGCTTAGGCAGGGTGGCTAGCGGGGGGCCCAGGGACACCGGGGAGCTGTTTTTT.

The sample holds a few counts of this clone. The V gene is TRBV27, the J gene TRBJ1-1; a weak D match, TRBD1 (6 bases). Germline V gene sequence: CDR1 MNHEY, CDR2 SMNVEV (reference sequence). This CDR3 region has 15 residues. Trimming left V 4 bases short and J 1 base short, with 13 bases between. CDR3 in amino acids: CASSSLGQWNTEAFF. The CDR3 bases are TGTGCCAGCAGTTCCCTTGGACAGTGGAACACTGAAGCTTTCTTT.

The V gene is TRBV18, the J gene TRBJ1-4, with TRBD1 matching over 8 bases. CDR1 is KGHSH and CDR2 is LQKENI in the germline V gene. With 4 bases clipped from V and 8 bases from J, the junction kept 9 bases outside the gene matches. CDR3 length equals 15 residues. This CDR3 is CASSQDTGGGEKLFF. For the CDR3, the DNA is TGTGCCAGCTCACAGGACACAGGGGGTGGCGAAAAACTGTTTTTT.

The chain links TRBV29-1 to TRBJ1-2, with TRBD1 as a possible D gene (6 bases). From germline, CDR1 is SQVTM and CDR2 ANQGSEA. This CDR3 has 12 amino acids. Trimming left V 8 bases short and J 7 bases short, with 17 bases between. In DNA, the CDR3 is TGCAGCTCGCTTCTTCGAGGGGGTGGCTACACCTTC. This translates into CSSLLRGGGYTF.

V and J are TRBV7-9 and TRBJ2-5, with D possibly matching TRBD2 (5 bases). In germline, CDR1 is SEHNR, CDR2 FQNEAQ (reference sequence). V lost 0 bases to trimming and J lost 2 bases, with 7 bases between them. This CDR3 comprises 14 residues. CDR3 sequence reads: CASSLAPGQETQYF. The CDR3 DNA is TGTGCCAGCAGCTTAGCCCCGGGGCAAGAGACCCAGTACTTC. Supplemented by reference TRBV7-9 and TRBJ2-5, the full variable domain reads DTGVSQNPRHKITKRGQNVTFRCDPISEHNRLYWYRQTLGQGPEFLTYFQNEAQLEKSRLLSDRFSAERPKGSFSTLEIQRTEQGDSAMYLCASSLAPGQETQYFGPGTRLLVL.

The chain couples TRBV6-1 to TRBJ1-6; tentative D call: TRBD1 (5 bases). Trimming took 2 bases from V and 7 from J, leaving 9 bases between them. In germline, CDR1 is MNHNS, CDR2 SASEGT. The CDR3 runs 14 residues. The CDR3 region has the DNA TGTGCCAGCAGTGAACAAAAGGGGAATTCACCCCTCCACTTT. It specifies CASSEQKGNSPLHF.

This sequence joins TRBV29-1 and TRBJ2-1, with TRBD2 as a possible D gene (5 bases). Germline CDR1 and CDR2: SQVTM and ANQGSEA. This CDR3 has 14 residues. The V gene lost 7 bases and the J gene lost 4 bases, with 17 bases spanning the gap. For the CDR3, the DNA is TGCAGCGCTAGCTGGGAGCTCCCATACAATGAGCAGTTCTTC. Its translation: CSASWELPYNEQFF.

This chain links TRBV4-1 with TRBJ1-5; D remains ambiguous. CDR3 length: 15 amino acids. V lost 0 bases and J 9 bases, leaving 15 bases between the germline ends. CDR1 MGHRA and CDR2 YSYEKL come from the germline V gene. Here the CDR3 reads CASSQDSAIVRPQHF. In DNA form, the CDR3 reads TGCGCCAGCAGCCAAGATAGTGCGATAGTTCGGCCCCAGCATTTT.

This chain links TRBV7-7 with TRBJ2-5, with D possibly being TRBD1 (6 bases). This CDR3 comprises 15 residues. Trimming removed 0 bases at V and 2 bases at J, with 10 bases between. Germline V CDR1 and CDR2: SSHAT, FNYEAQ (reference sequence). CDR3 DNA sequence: TGTGCCAGCAGCTTAGCGCAGGACAGACAAGAGACCCAGTACTTC. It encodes CASSLAQDRQETQYF.

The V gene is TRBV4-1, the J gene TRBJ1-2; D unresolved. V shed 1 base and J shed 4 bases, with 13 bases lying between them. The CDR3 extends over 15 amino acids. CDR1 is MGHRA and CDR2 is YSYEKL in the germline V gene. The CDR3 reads CASSQGRAAVYGYTF. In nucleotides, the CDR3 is TGCGCCAGCAGCCAAGGACGTGCAGCGGTCTATGGCTACACCTTC.

The chain's CDR3 is CASSIAGDSEQYF. The CDR3 region has the DNA TGTGCCAGTAGTATAGCGGGGGACAGCGAGCAGTACTTC. The J gene is TRBJ2-7, the V gene TRBV19; D is perhaps TRBD1 (7 bases). The CDR3 covers 13 residues. Trimming took off 1 base at V and 6 bases at J, with 10 bases between the two ends. The germline V gene encodes CDR1 LNHDA and CDR2 SQIVND (reference sequence).

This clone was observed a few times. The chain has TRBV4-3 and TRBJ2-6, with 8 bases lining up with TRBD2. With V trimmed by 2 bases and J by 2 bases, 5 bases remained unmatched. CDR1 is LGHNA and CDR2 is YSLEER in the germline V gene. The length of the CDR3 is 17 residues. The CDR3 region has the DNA TGCGCCAGCAGCCAACAGACGGGGGGGGCTGGGGCCAACGTCCTGACTTTC. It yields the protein CASSQQTGGAGANVLTF.

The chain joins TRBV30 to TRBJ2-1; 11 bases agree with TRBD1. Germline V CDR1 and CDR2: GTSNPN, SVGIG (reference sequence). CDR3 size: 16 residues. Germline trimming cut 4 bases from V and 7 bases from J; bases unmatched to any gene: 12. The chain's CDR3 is CAWNPPGQGARNEQFF. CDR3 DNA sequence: TGTGCCTGGAATCCCCCCGGACAGGGGGCTCGGAATGAGCAGTTCTTC.

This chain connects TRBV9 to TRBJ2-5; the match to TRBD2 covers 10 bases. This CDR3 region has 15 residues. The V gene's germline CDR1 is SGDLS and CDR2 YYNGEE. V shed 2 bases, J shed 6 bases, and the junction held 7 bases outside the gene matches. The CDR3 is CASSVSGGLEKTQYF. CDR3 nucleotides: TGTGCCAGCAGCGTTAGCGGGGGGCTTGAGAAGACCCAGTACTTC.

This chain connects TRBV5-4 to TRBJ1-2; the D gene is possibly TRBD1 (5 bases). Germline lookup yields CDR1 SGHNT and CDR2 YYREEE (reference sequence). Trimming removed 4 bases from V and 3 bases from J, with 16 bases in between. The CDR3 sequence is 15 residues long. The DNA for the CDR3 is TGTGCCAGCAGCACGGTGATCGGGGGAGACTATGGCTACACCTTC. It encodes CASSTVIGGDYGYTF.

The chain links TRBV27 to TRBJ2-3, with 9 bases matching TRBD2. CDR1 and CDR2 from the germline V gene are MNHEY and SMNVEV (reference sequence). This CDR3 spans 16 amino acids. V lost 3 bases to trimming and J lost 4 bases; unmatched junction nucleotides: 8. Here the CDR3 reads CASSFLTSGLADTQYF. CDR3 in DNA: TGTGCCAGCAGTTTTTTGACTAGCGGACTCGCAGATACGCAGTATTTT.

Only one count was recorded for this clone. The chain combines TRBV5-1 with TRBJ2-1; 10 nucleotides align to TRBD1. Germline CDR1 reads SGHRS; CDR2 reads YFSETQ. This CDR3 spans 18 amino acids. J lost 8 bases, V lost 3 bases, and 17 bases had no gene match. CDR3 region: CASSSGQGVTGLMDEQFF. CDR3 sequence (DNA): TGCGCCAGCAGCTCTGGACAGGGGGTAACCGGTTTGATGGATGAGCAGTTCTTC.

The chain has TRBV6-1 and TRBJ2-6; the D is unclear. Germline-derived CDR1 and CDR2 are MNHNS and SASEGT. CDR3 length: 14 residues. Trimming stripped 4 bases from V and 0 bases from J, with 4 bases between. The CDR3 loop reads CASSAVSGANVLTF. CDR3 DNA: TGTGCCAGCAGTGCGGTCTCTGGGGCCAACGTCCTGACTTTC.

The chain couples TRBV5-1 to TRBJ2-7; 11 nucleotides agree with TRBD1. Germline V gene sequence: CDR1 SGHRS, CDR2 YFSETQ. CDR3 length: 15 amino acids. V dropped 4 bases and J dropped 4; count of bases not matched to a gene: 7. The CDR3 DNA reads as TGCGCCAGCAGCCAGGGACAGGGGGTAGCTTACGAGCAGTACTTC. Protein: CASSQGQGVAYEQYF.

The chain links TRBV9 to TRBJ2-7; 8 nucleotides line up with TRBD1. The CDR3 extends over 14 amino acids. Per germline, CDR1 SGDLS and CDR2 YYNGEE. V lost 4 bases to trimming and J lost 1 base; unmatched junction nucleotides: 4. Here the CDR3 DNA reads TGTGCCAGCAGCCCGCGGGACAGGTCCTACGAGCAGTACTTC. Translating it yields CASSPRDRSYEQYF. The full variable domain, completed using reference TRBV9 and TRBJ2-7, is DSGVTQTPKHLITATGQRVTLRCSPRSGDLSVYWYQQSLDQGLQFLIQYYNGEERAKGNILERFSAQQFPDLHSELNLSSLELGDSALYFCASSPRDRSYEQYFGPGTRLTVT.

CDR3 region: CASSTLSTGYGYGYTF. The CDR3 DNA is TGTGCCAGTAGTACATTGAGTACAGGGTATGGCTATGGCTACACCTTC. The chain carries TRBV19 and TRBJ1-2, with a possible D match to TRBD1 (6 bases). This CDR3 contains 16 residues. Germline CDR1 reads LNHDA; CDR2 reads SQIVND (reference sequence). Trimming took 4 bases from V and 4 from J, leaving 19 bases between them.

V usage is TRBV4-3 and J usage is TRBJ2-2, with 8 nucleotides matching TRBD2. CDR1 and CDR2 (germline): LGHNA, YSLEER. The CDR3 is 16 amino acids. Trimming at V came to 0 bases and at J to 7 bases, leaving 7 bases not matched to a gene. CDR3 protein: CASSQDPGGPDGELFF. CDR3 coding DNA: TGCGCCAGCAGCCAAGATCCGGGGGGGCCCGACGGGGAGCTGTTTTTT.

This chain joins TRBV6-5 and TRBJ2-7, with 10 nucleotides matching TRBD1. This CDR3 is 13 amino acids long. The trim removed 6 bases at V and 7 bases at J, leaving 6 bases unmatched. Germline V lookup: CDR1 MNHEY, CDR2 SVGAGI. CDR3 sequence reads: CASSQRTGGEQYF. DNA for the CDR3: TGTGCCAGCAGCCAGAGGACAGGGGGGGAGCAGTACTTC.